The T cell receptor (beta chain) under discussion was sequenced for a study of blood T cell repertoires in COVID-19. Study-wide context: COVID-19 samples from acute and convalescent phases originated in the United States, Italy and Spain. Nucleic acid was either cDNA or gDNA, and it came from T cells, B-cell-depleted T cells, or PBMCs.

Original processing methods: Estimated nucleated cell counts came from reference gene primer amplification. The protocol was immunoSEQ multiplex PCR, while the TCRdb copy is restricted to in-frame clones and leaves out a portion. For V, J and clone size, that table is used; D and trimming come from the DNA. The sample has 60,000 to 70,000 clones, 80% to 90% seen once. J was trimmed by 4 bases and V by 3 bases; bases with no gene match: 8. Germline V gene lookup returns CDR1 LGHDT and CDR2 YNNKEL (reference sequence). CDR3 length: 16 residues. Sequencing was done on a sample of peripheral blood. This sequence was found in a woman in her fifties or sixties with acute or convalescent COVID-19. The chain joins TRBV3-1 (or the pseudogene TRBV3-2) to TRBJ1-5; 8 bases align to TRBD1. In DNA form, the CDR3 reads TGTGCCAGCAGCCAGGGGACAGGAACTCGTAATCAGCCCCAGCATTTT. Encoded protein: CASSQGTGTRNQPQHF.